This TCR beta chain was identified in a study of blood T cell repertoires in COVID-19. Overall study context: COVID-19 samples from acute and convalescent phases originated in the United States, Italy and Spain. T cells, B-cell-depleted T cells, or PBMCs provided the cDNA or gDNA that served as material.

The CDR3 has 16 residues. In germline, CDR1 is MDHEN, CDR2 SYDVKM. Trimming took 3 bases from V and 0 from J, leaving 14 bases between them. Source study methods: Amplifying reference gene primers gave estimates of nucleated cell counts. Only in-frame clones appear in the TCRdb table, and some are missing; sequencing was by immunoSEQ multiplex PCR. From that table come the V and J calls and clone size; the DNA was used to work out D and trimming. The table includes under 150,000 clones, roughly four fifths detected once. Specimen: peripheral blood. The clonotype was recovered from an older woman with acute or convalescent COVID-19. V gene TRBV28 combines with J gene TRBJ1-1; no definite D call. The CDR3 here is CASSFYRRDLNTEAFF. CDR3 in DNA: TGTGCCAGCAGTTTCTATCGGAGAGACTTGAACACTGAAGCTTTCTTT.